Shown below are 6 T cell receptor beta chains from a single sample sequenced in a study of CD8+ T cells in alopecia areata (dated by TCRdb to between 2017 and 2018). Library generation was performed with the immunoSEQ multiplex PCR assay. RNA was extracted from all samples and reverse transcribed into cDNA, which served as template for TCR sequencing. What TCRdb holds here is the immuneACCESS table cut down to in-frame rearrangements. Part of the clones is not present; checked against another copy, under half of the missing clones reflect an unresolved V gene, and the others are unexplained. The sample has 150,000 to 200,000 clones on record, around 58% of them singletons. Together, the top ten hold around an eighth of the sample. Explained via the paper, the time point label denotes: 20 to 30 weeks on oral tofacitinib. The treatment or condition tag for this specimen amounts to: oral pan-JAK inhibitor, 5-10 mg twice daily.

The source material was CD8+ T cells sorted from blood, sampled at week 24, from a patient treated with tofacitinib. Source of these receptors: a human donor with alopecia areata.

The rearrangement uses TRBV7-2 and TRBJ2-1; 8 bases line up with TRBD2. The CDR3 is 17 amino acids. Germline-derived CDR1 and CDR2 are SGHTA and FQGNSA. The V and J ends lost 10 bases and 5 bases, in that order; junction bases with no gene match: 19. In DNA, the CDR3 is TGTGCCACCGCACTCCAGGGCTCTAGCGGGCCTCACAATGAGCAGTTCTTC. Translating it yields CATALQGSSGPHNEQFF.

The rearrangement joins TRBV29-1 to TRBJ1-1, with D maybe TRBD1 (5 bases). V was shortened by 4 bases and J by 5 bases, with 14 bases between the two germline ends. The CDR3 has 13 amino acids. In germline, CDR1 is SQVTM, CDR2 ANQGSEA. In nucleotides, the CDR3 is TGCAGCGTTGTGTTCGCAGGGAGGACTGAAGCTTTCTTT. It translates to CSVVFAGRTEAFF. Based on the CDR3 plus reference TRBV29-1 and TRBJ1-1, the full variable domain is SAVISQKPSRDICQRGTSLTIQCQVDSQVTMMFWYRQQPGQSLTLIATANQGSEATYESGFVIDKFPISRPNLTFSTLTVSNMSPEDSSIYLCSVVFAGRTEAFFGQGTRLTVV.

The chain joins TRBV6-5 to TRBJ2-1, with 8 bases that match TRBD2. CDR3 length equals 12 residues. Trimming cost V 11 bases and J 7 bases; bases outside gene matches: 7. Germline loops: CDR1 MNHEY, CDR2 SVGAGI. CDR3: CAVRGGWNEQFF. The CDR3 DNA reads as TGTGCCGTCCGGGGGGGTTGGAATGAGCAGTTCTTC.

The sample holds one count of this clone. The rearrangement uses TRBV7-2 and TRBJ2-5; tentatively, D is TRBD1 or TRBD2 (6 bases each). CDR3 length equals 11 residues. Germline CDR1 SGHTA, CDR2 FQGNSA. Trimming took 9 bases from V and 5 from J, leaving 10 bases between them. DNA for the CDR3: TGTGCCAGGGGGGGCGGGGAGACCCAGTACTTC. Protein sequence: CARGGGETQYF. Variable domain in full (rest from reference TRBV7-2 and TRBJ2-5): GAGVSQSPSNKVTEKGKDVELRCDPISGHTALYWYRQSLGQGLEFLIYFQGNSAPDKSGLPSDRFSAERTGGSVSTLTIQRTQQEDSAVYLCARGGGETQYFGPGTRLLVL.

The chain links TRBV4-2 to TRBJ2-3, with 9 bases that match TRBD2. Germline values: CDR1 LGHNA, CDR2 YNFKEQ. CDR3 size: 17 residues. The trim removed 0 bases at V and 2 bases at J, leaving 6 bases unmatched. The CDR3 DNA reads TGTGCCAGCAGCCAAGATGATGAGCGGGGGGCCACAGATACGCAGTATTTT. This codes for CASSQDDERGATDTQYF.

This rearrangement joins TRBV6-6 to TRBJ2-7; D possibly corresponds to TRBD2 (6 bases). The CDR3 is made up of 12 amino acids. V was trimmed by 6 bases and J by 5 bases, leaving 11 bases between them. Germline CDR1 MNHNY, CDR2 SVGAGI (reference sequence). This CDR3 reads CASSRRGDEQYF. In DNA form, the CDR3 reads TGTGCCAGCAGCCGCCGCGGGGACGAGCAGTACTTC.